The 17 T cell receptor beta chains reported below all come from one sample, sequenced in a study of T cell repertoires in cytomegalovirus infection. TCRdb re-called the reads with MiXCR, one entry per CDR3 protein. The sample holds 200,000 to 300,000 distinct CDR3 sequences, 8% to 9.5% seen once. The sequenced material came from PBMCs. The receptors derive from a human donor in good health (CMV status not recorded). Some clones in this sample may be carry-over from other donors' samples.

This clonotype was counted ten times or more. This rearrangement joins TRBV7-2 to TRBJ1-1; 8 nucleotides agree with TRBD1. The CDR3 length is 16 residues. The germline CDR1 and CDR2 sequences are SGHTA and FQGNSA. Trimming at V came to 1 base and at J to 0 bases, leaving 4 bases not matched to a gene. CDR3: CASSLGTGNLNTEAFF. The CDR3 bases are TGTGCCAGCAGCTTAGGGACAGGGAATTTGAACACTGAAGCTTTCTTT.

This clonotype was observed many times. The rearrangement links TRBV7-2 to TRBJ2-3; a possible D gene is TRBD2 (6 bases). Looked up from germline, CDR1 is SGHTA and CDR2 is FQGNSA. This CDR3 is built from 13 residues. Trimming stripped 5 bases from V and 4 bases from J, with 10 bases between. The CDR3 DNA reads TGTGCCAGCAGCCCGGGAGCTTCAGATACGCAGTATTTT. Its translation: CASSPGASDTQYF.

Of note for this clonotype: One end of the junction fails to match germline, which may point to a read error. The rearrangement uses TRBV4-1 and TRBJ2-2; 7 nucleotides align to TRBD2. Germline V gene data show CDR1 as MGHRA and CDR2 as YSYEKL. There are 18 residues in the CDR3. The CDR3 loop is CASTQEWASGRWTGELFF. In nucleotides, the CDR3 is TGCGCCAGCACCCAAGAGTGGGCTAGCGGCCGATGGACCGGGGAGCTGTTTTTT.

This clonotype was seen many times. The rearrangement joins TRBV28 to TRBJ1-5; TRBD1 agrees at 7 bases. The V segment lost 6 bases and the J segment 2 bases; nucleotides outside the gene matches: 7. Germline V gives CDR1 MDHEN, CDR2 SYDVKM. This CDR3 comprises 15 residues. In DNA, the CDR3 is TGTGCCAGCAGGCAGGGGGGGATAGGCAATCAGCCCCAGCATTTT. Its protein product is CASRQGGIGNQPQHF.

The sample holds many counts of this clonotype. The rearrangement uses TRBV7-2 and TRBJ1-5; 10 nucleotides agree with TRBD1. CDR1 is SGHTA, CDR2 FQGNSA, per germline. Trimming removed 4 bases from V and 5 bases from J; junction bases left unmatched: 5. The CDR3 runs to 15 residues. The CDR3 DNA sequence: TGTGCCAGCAGCTCGGGACAGGGGAGTGATCAGCCCCAGCATTTT. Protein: CASSSGQGSDQPQHF.

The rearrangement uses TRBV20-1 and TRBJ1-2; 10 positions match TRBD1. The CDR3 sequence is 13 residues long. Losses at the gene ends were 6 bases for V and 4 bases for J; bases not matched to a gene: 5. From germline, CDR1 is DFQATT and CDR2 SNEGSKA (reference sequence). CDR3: CSALGTGAYGYTF. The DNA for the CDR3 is TGCAGTGCATTGGGGACAGGGGCCTATGGCTACACCTTC.

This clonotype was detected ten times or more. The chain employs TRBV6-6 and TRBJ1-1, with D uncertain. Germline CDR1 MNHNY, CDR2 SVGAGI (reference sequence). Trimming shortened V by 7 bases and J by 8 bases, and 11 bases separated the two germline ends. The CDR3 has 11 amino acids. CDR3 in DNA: TGTGCCAGCACAGTAGGAGGGGAAGCTTTCTTT. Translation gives CASTVGGEAFF.

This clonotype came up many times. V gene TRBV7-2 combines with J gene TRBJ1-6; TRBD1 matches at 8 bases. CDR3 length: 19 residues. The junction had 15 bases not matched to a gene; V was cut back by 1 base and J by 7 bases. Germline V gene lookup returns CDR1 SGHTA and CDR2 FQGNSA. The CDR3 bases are TGTGCCAGCAGCTTAGGCGTGTGGGGGCAGGGGGCGGACAATTCACCCCTCCACTTT. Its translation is CASSLGVWGQGADNSPLHF.

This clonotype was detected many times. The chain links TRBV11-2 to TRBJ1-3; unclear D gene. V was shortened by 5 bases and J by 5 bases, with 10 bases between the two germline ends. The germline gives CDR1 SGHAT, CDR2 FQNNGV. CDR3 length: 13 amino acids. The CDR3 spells CASSLDTRNTIYF. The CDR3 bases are TGTGCCAGCAGCCTCGACACGAGAAACACCATATATTTT.

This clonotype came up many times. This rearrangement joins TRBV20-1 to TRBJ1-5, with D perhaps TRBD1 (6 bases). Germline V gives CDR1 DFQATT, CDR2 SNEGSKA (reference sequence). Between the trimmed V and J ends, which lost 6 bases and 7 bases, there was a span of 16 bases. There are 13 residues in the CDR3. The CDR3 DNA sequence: TGCAGTGCGAAACAGGGATTATCACAGCCCCAGCATTTT. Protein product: CSAKQGLSQPQHF.

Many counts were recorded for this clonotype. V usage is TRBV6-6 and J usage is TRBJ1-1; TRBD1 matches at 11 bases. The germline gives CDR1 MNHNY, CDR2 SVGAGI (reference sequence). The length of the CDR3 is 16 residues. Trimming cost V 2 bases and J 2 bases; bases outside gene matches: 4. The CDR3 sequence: CASSYGDRGDNTEAFF. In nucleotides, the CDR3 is TGTGCCAGCAGTTACGGGGACAGGGGGGATAACACTGAAGCTTTCTTT.

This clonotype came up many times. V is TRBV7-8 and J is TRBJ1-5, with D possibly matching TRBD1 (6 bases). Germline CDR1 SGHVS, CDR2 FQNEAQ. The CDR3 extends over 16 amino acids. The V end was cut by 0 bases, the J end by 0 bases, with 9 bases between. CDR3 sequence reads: CASSLARDISNQPQHF. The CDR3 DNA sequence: TGTGCCAGCAGCTTAGCGAGGGACATTAGCAATCAGCCCCAGCATTTT.

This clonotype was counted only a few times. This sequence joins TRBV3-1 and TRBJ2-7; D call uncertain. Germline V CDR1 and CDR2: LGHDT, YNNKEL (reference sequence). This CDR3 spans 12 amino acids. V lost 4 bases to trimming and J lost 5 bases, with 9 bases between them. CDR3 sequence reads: CASSLSFHEQYF. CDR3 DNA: TGTGCCAGCAGCCTCAGCTTCCACGAGCAGTACTTC.

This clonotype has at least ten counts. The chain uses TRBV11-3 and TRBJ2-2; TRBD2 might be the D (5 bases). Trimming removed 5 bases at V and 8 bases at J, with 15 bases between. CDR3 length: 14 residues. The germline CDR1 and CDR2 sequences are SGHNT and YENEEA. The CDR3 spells CASSLVRGQGELFF. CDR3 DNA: TGTGCCAGCAGCCTAGTTCGGGGTCAGGGGGAGCTGTTTTTT.

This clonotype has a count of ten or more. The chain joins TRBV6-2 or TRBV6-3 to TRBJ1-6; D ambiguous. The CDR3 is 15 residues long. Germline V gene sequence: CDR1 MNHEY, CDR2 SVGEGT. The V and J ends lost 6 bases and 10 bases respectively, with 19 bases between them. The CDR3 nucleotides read TGTGCCAGCAGCCTTCAGGACGGGCCCAGGTCACCCCTCCACTTT. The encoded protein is CASSLQDGPRSPLHF.

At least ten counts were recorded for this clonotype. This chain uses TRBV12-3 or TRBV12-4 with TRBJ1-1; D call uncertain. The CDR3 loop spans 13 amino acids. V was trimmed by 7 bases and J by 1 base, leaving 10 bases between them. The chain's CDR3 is CASNRNRNTEAFF. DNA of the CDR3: TGTGCCAGCAACCGAAACAGGAACACTGAAGCTTTCTTT.

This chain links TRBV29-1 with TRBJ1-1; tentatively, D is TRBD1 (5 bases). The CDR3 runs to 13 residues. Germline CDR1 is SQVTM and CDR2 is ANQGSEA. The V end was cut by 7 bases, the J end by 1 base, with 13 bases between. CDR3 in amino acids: CSGGGVTNTEAFF. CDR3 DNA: TGCAGCGGGGGGGGGGTGACGAACACTGAAGCTTTCTTT.